The next 18 T cell receptor beta chains were all read from a single sample in a study of long-term antiretroviral therapy in people with HIV. It was version v3.0 of the immunoSEQ assay that was run at survey level. This table comes from immunoSEQ multiplex PCR, and its TCRdb copy is limited to in-frame clones, with some not included. This repertoire shows roughly 15,000 clones, nearly 90% found once; its top ten account for approximately 10%. Sample: unsorted PBMCs, taken 6.2 years after starting antiretroviral therapy. These receptors all come from a man in his forties with HIV.

V is TRBV7-9 and J is TRBJ1-4, with D maybe TRBD1 (6 bases). The CDR3 spans 14 residues. Germline V CDR1 and CDR2: SEHNR, FQNEAQ (reference sequence). The V end was cut by 4 bases, the J end by 5 bases, with 11 bases between. The CDR3 is CASSSQGRNEKLFF. In DNA, the CDR3 is TGTGCCAGCAGCTCACAGGGAAGAAATGAAAAACTGTTTTTT.

This chain uses TRBV7-3 with TRBJ2-3, with D uncertain. Trimming pared 1 base from V and 5 bases from J, leaving 4 bases between. CDR3 length equals 12 residues. CDR1 is SGHTA, CDR2 FQGTGA, per germline. The CDR3 loop is CASSLKGDTQYF. As DNA, the CDR3 is TGTGCCAGCAGCTTAAAAGGAGATACGCAGTATTTT.

This clone was seen a single time. This chain joins TRBV7-2 and TRBJ2-5; D could derive from TRBD1 or TRBD2 (7 bases each). The V and J ends lost 3 bases and 5 bases respectively, with 13 bases between them. From germline, CDR1 is SGHTA and CDR2 FQGNSA. The CDR3 consists of 14 residues. CDR3 in DNA: TGTGCCAGCAGCTTTAACAGGGGAGGGGAGACCCAGTACTTC. As protein: CASSFNRGGETQYF. Full variable domain (missing parts from reference TRBV7-2 and TRBJ2-5): GAGVSQSPSNKVTEKGKDVELRCDPISGHTALYWYRQSLGQGLEFLIYFQGNSAPDKSGLPSDRFSAERTGGSVSTLTIQRTQQEDSAVYLCASSFNRGGETQYFGPGTRLLVL.

CDR3 DNA: TGTGCCAGCAGTTTATCTTATGTAGGTAGCGGGAGTATCAATGAGCAGTTCTTC. Encoded protein: CASSLSYVGSGSINEQFF. The V and J genes are TRBV27 and TRBJ2-1, with 9 nucleotides matching TRBD2. Germline CDR1 reads MNHEY; CDR2 reads SMNVEV (reference sequence). This CDR3 contains 18 residues. V dropped 0 bases and J dropped 6; count of bases not matched to a gene: 12.

This clone came up a few times. The genes are TRBV4-1 and TRBJ2-2, with D perhaps being TRBD1 or TRBD2 (6 bases each). The V gene's germline CDR1 is MGHRA and CDR2 YSYEKL. CDR3 length: 16 amino acids. Trimming took off 4 bases at V and 8 bases at J, with 20 bases between the two ends. The CDR3 region is CASSPDRGGLYGELFF. CDR3 nucleotides: TGCGCCAGCAGCCCAGATCGTGGGGGGCTCTATGGGGAGCTGTTTTTT.

The chain employs TRBV5-6 and TRBJ2-7, with D perhaps matching TRBD1 (6 bases). Germline V gene lookup returns CDR1 SGHDT and CDR2 YYEEEE. The ends were cut back, 5 bases at V and 6 bases at J, with 15 bases in the middle. The CDR3 consists of 13 residues. CDR3 coding DNA: TGTGCCAGCAGTTACAATCAGGGGAGCGAGCAGTACTTC. The encoded protein is CASSYNQGSEQYF.

The genes are TRBV30 and TRBJ1-2; no clear D. V dropped 0 bases and J dropped 6 bases, with 11 bases sitting between them. CDR3 length equals 13 residues. Germline V lookup: CDR1 GTSNPN, CDR2 SVGIG (reference sequence). CDR3 DNA: TGTGCCTGGAGTGTAGAGGGTTCCGATGGCTACACCTTC. Amino acids: CAWSVEGSDGYTF.

The rearrangement uses TRBV7-2 and TRBJ2-1; D may correspond to TRBD1 or TRBD2 (5 bases each). The V gene's germline CDR1 is SGHTA and CDR2 FQGNSA. The CDR3 is made up of 14 amino acids. V dropped 5 bases and J dropped 7 bases, with 15 bases sitting between them. The CDR3 nucleotides are TGTGCCAGCAGCCGGGACCGAGTGGGGAATGAGCAGTTCTTC. Translation: CASSRDRVGNEQFF.

The chain combines TRBV4-1 with TRBJ2-1, with D tentatively TRBD2 (5 bases). The CDR3 is made up of 14 amino acids. V lost 0 bases and J lost 4, with 7 bases in between. The germline gives CDR1 MGHRA, CDR2 YSYEKL. The DNA of the CDR3 is TGCGCCAGCAGCCAAGAGGAGGCGTACAATGAGCAGTTCTTC. Translation gives CASSQEEAYNEQFF.

In this sample, this clone turned up a few times. CDR3 residues: CASSPDNWNEQFF. The CDR3 DNA reads TGCGCCAGCAGCCCGGACAATTGGAATGAGCAGTTCTTC. This sequence joins TRBV5-1 and TRBJ2-1, with TRBD1 as a possible D gene (5 bases). The germline V gene encodes CDR1 SGHRS and CDR2 YFSETQ. V lost 4 bases to trimming and J lost 7 bases, with 12 bases between them. This CDR3 comprises 13 residues.

V gene TRBV7-6 combines with J gene TRBJ2-7, with unresolved D. The CDR3 covers 14 residues. Germline lookup yields CDR1 SGHVS and CDR2 FNYEAQ. Trimming stripped 1 base from V and 2 bases from J, with 9 bases between. The CDR3: CASSLGPTTYEQYF. Written as DNA, the CDR3 is TGTGCCAGCAGCTTAGGCCCGACAACCTACGAGCAGTACTTC.

The chain combines TRBV5-1 with TRBJ2-7, with TRBD2 matching 10 bases. The germline V gene has CDR1 SGHRS and CDR2 YFSETQ. Trimming removed 0 bases from V and 3 bases from J; junction bases left unmatched: 3. CDR3 size: 15 residues. CDR3 DNA sequence: TGCGCCAGCAGCTTGGTGGCTAGCGGGGGCTACGAGCAGTACTTC. As protein: CASSLVASGGYEQYF.

This clone was detected a few times. The chain is built from TRBV10-3 and TRBJ1-1; D is uncertain. With 9 bases removed from V and 0 bases from J, the gap between germline ends came to 11 bases. CDR3 size: 13 residues. Germline CDR1 is ENHRY and CDR2 is SYGVKD. The CDR3 DNA reads TGTGCCATTCTCGAAACAGTGAACACTGAAGCTTTCTTT. Translated: CAILETVNTEAFF.

The rearrangement links TRBV6-5 to TRBJ2-1; 10 bases line up with TRBD2. CDR3 length: 15 residues. Unmatched junction bases numbered 2, after V lost 0 bases and J lost 6 bases. Germline CDR1 is MNHEY and CDR2 is SVGAGI. CDR3 nucleotides: TGTGCCAGCAGTTACTCAGCGGGAGGGCTCAATGAGCAGTTCTTC. This codes for CASSYSAGGLNEQFF.

This chain uses TRBV7-9 with TRBJ2-1; tentatively, D is TRBD2 (7 bases). This CDR3 is 19 amino acids long. Germline CDR1 is SEHNR and CDR2 is FQNEAQ (reference sequence). V lost 5 bases and J 4 bases, leaving 27 bases between the germline ends. The chain's CDR3 is CASSPYTREVSGTYNEQFF. The CDR3 DNA sequence: TGTGCCAGCAGCCCATATACCCGGGAGGTGTCGGGGACATACAATGAGCAGTTCTTC.

This clone was seen just once. The rearrangement uses TRBV4-2 and TRBJ2-5; 8 bases fit TRBD2. CDR3 size: 15 residues. J was trimmed by 3 bases and V by 5 bases; bases with no gene match: 8. Germline-derived CDR1 and CDR2 are LGHNA and YNFKEQ. The CDR3 DNA reads as TGTGCCAGCAGCGTAAAGGGGACTAGAGAAGAGACCCAGTACTTC. It specifies CASSVKGTREETQYF.

The chain employs TRBV14 and TRBJ2-7; 7 nucleotides match TRBD2. CDR3 length equals 17 residues. Germline CDR1 and CDR2: SGHDN and FVKESK. The trim removed 5 bases at V and 4 bases at J, leaving 17 bases unmatched. CDR3 coding DNA: TGTGCCAGCAGCGAATGGGGGGGAACCGGGAGTCAATACGAGCAGTACTTC. The encoded protein is CASSEWGGTGSQYEQYF.

The table lists this clone with a few counts. The rearrangement links TRBV27 to TRBJ1-2, with D perhaps TRBD1 (6 bases). The length of the CDR3 is 14 residues. V was clipped by 5 bases and J by 3 bases, with 13 bases between them. CDR1 MNHEY and CDR2 SMNVEV come from the germline V gene (reference sequence). The CDR3 DNA reads TGTGCCAGCAGTATTTCAGGGGACTACTATGGCTACACCTTC. Translated, it gives CASSISGDYYGYTF.